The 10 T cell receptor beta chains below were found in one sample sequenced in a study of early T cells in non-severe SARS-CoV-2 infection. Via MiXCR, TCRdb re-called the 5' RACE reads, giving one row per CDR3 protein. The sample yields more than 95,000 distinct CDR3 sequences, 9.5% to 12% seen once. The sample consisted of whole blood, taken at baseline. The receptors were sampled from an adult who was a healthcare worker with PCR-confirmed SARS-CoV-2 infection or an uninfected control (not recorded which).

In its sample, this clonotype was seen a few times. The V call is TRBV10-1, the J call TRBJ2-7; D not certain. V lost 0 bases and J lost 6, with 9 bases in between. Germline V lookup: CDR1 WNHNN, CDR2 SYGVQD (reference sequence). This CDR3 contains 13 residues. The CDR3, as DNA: TGCGCCAGCAGTGAGTCGACCGGGCTCGAGCAGTACTTC. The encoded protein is CASSESTGLEQYF.

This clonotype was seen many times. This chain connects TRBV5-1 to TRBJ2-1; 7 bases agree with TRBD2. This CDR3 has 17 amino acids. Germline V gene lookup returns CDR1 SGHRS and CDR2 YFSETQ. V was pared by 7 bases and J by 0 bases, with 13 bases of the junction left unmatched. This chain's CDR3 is CASLPGLSRSSYNEQFF. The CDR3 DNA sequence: TGCGCCAGCTTACCGGGACTATCAAGGAGCTCCTACAATGAGCAGTTCTTC.

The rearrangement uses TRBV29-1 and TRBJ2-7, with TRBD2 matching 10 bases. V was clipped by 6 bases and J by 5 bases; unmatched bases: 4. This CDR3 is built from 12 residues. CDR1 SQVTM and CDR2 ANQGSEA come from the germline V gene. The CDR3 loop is CSVGTSVDEQYF. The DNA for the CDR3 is TGCAGCGTGGGGACTAGCGTAGACGAGCAGTACTTC.

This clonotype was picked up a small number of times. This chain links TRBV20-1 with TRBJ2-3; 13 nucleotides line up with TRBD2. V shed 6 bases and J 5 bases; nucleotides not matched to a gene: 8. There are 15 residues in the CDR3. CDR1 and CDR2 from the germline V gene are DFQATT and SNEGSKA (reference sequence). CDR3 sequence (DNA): TGCAGTGCACCTCCGGGACTAGCGGGAAGAGATACGCAGTATTTT. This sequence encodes CSAPPGLAGRDTQYF.

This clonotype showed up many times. The CDR3: CASRSLAGELPTQYF. The CDR3 DNA reads as TGTGCCAGCAGGTCCCTAGCGGGAGAGTTACCTACGCAGTATTTT. The genes are TRBV11-2 and TRBJ2-3; 10 nucleotides line up with TRBD2. CDR1 and CDR2 from the germline V gene are SGHAT and FQNNGV. This CDR3 region has 15 residues. V was pared by 6 bases and J by 8 bases, with 11 bases of the junction left unmatched.

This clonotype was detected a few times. This CDR3 is CAIRTGQGFVGELFF. The CDR3 DNA is TGTGCCATCAGGACCGGACAGGGGTTTGTCGGGGAGCTGTTTTTT. This chain uses TRBV10-3 with TRBJ2-2, with 9 bases matching TRBD1. J gave up 7 bases and V 6 bases, and 9 bases lay outside the gene matches. Per the germline V gene, CDR1 is ENHRY and CDR2 is SYGVKD. CDR3 length: 15 amino acids.

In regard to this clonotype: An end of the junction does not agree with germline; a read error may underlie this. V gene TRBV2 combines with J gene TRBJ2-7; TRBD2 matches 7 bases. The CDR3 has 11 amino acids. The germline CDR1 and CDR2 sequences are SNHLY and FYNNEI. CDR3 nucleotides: TGTGCCAGCAGTGGAGCGGGACCGATCCAGTTC. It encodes CASSGAGPIQF.

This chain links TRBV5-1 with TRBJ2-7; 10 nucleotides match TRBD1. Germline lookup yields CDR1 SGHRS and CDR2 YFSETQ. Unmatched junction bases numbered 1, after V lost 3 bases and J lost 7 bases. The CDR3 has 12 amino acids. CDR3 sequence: CASSWGQGEQYF. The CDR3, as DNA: TGCGCCAGCAGCTGGGGACAGGGGGAGCAGTACTTC.

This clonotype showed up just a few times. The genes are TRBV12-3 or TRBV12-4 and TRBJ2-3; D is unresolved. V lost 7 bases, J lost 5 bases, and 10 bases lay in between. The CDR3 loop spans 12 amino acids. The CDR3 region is CASNPGQDTQYF. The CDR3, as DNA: TGTGCCAGCAACCCGGGCCAAGATACGCAGTATTTT.

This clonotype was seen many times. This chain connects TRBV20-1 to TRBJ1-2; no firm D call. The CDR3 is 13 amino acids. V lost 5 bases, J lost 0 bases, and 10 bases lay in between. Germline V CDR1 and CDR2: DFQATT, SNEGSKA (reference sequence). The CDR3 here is CSAGGQANYGYTF. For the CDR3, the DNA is TGCAGTGCTGGTGGGCAGGCTAACTATGGCTACACCTTC.